Listed below are T cell receptor beta chains from one sample, sequenced in a study of blood T cell repertoires in COVID-19. The assay was immunoSEQ multiplex PCR, and TCRdb's table has in-frame clones only and misses some. The sample holds around 130,000 clones, over 75% seen once. Sequencing input: peripheral blood. The receptors derive from a man between 65 and 80 years old with active or convalescent COVID-19. The CDR3 runs from the conserved cysteine through the conserved F or W. D genes are given only for firm matches. Only part of the rows carry a size: once, few, many, or a class if the clone is expanded.

j_call d_call clone_size v_call cdr3_length cdr3_nt cdr3_aa
TRBJ1-3 . . TRBV20-1 11 TGCAGTGCTACGGCGAGGAACACCATATATTTT CSATARNTIYF
TRBJ1-5 . . TRBV7-8 14 TGTGCCAGCAGCTTCAGGGAAGGTGGTCAGCCCCAGCATTTT CASSFREGGQPQHF
TRBJ1-4 . few TRBV18 14 TGTGCCAGCTCACCATCGACTTTCGGGGAAAAACTGTTTTTT CASSPSTFGEKLFF
TRBJ1-1 . . TRBV2 14 TGTGCCAGCAGTGAAGTCTTTTTCAACACTGAAGCTTTCTTT CASSEVFFNTEAFF
TRBJ2-1 TRBD2 . TRBV3-1/TRBV3-2 18 TGTGCCAGCAGCCAAGATTGGCCTAGCGGGAGGGAGTACAATGAGCAGTTCTTC CASSQDWPSGREYNEQFF
TRBJ2-7 . . TRBV6-5 14 TGTGCCAGCACCGAACAGGGATTAGTATACGAGCAGTACTTC CASTEQGLVYEQYF
TRBJ1-1 . . TRBV6-5 14 TGTGCCAGCGGACCCCGTGGGGCTTTCGCTGAAGCTTTCTTT CASGPRGAFAEAFF
TRBJ1-3 . . TRBV3-1/TRBV3-2 15 TGTGCCAGCAGCCAAGTGATAGGGGTTGGAAACACCATATATTTT CASSQVIGVGNTIYF
TRBJ2-1 TRBD2 . TRBV28 15 TGTGCCAGCAGATCGGGAGGCAGCTCCTACAATGAGCAGTTCTTC CASRSGGSSYNEQFF
TRBJ1-1 . . TRBV5-1 13 TGCGCCAGCAGCTTGGTACGAGAAACTGAAGCTTTCTTT CASSLVRETEAFF
TRBJ2-5 . . TRBV28 11 TGTGCCATTTCGGGCTTCGGGGCCCAGTACTTC CAISGFGAQYF
TRBJ2-1 TRBD1 . TRBV7-8 12 TGTGCCAGCAGCTCCTACAGGGGAAGGCAGTTCTTC CASSSYRGRQFF
TRBJ2-7 . . TRBV7-9 16 TGTGCCAGCAGCTCAGGAGGTAGAGGGGGAGACTACGAGCAGTACTTC CASSSGGRGGDYEQYF
TRBJ1-5 . . TRBV7-2 17 TGTGCCAGCAGCGCCCCTAAATCAGGGTATAGCAATCAGCCCCAGCATTTT CASSAPKSGYSNQPQHF
TRBJ1-5 . few TRBV7-8 16 TGTGCCAGCAGCTCCCACAGGGTCATTCGCAATCAGCCCCAGCATTTT CASSSHRVIRNQPQHF
TRBJ2-1 . . TRBV11-3 12 TGTGCCAGCAGCGGAGGTAGCGATGAGCAGTTCTTC CASSGGSDEQFF
TRBJ1-1 TRBD1 . TRBV27 14 TGTGCCAGCAGTCCCGGGACAGGGTCTATTGAAGCTTTCTTT CASSPGTGSIEAFF
TRBJ1-1 TRBD1 . TRBV19 17 TGTGCCAGTAGTATGATTATCCGGGGGACAGTGAACACTGAAGCTTTCTTT CASSMIIRGTVNTEAFF
TRBJ2-7 TRBD2 . TRBV18 15 TGTGCCAGCTCATCACTAGCGGGAGGGACCTACGAGCAGTACTTC CASSSLAGGTYEQYF
TRBJ1-1 . . TRBV6-4 13 TGTGCCAGCGGGAGGGACGGACACACTGAAGCTTTCTTT CASGRDGHTEAFF
TRBJ1-2 . . TRBV30 13 TGTGCCTGGAGTGTACCACTTGCGTATGGCTACACCTTC CAWSVPLAYGYTF
TRBJ2-1 . . TRBV7-2 13 TGTGCCAGCAGCTTAGCGGGAGTCAATGAGCAGTTCTTC CASSLAGVNEQFF
TRBJ1-4 . . TRBV10-3 14 TGTGCCATCAGTGACAGTCGGGGAAATGAAAAACTGTTTTTT CAISDSRGNEKLFF
TRBJ2-3 . . TRBV30 17 TGTGCCTGGAGTGTAGGGTCGGACTTCTACCTAACAGATACGCAGTATTTT CAWSVGSDFYLTDTQYF
TRBJ2-5 TRBD2 . TRBV7-3 15 TGTGCCAGCGGGGAAGCGGGAGGGCTGGGAGAGACCCAGTACTTC CASGEAGGLGETQYF
TRBJ2-7 . . TRBV30 13 TGTGCCTGGAGTGTAATCTCTTCCTACGAGCAGTACTTC CAWSVISSYEQYF
TRBJ1-4 . . TRBV19 14 TGTGCCAGTAGTGAAACAGCAACTAATGAAAAACTGTTTTTT CASSETATNEKLFF